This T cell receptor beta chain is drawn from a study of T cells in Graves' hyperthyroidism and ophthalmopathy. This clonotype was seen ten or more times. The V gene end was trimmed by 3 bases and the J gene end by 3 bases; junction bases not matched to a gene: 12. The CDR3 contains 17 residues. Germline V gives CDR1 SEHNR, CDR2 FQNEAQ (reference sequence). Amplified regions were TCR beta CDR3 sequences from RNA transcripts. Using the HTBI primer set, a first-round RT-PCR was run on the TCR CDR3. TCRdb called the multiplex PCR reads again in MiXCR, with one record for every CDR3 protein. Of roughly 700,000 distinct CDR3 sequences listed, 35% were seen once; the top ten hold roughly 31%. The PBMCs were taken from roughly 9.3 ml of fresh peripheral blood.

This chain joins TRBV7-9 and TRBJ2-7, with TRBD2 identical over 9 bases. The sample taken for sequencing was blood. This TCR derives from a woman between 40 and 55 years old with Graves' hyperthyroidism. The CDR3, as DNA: TGTGCCAGCAGCTTCGGTGGAGCGGGAGGAGTCTACTACGAGCAGTACTTC. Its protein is CASSFGGAGGVYYEQYF.